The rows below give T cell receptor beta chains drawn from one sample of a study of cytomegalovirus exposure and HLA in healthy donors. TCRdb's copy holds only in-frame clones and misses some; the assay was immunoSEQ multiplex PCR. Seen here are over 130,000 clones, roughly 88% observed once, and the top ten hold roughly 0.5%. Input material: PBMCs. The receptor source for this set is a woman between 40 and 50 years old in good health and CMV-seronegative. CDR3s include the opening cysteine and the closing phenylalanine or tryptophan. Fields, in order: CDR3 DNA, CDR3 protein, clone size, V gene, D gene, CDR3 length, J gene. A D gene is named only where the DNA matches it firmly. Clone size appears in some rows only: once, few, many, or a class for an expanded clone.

TGTGCCAGCAGCCCCCCCCTTGGCGTGGAGACCTCACCCTTCGTACAGCCCCAGCATTTT	CASSPPLGVETSPFVQPQHF	.	TRBV9	.	20	TRBJ1-5
TGTGCCAGCGATCGAACAGGGAAGAATCAGCCCCAGCATTTT	CASDRTGKNQPQHF	once	TRBV6-5	.	14	TRBJ1-5
TGTGCCAGCAGGTTCAGGGGGCGGAACCAAGAGACCCAGTACTTC	CASRFRGRNQETQYF	.	TRBV7-8	TRBD1	15	TRBJ2-5
TGTGCCAGCAGCTTGGTTCCTGGCAGGGGGCAATACGAGCAGTACTTC	CASSLVPGRGQYEQYF	.	TRBV5-5	TRBD1	16	TRBJ2-7
TGTGCCATCAGTGGCATGGTTAAGAGACGGGAGGTGGGTGGAGAAGAGACCCAGTACTTC	CAISGMVKRREVGGEETQYF	.	TRBV10-3	TRBD2	20	TRBJ2-5
TGCGCCAGCAGCCCTGGTGTGGGCTCGCTTAACACTGAAGCTTTCTTT	CASSPGVGSLNTEAFF	.	TRBV5-1	.	16	TRBJ1-1
TGTGCCAGCAGCCCTGACCCCGGGAGGAATGAGCAGTTCTTC	CASSPDPGRNEQFF	.	TRBV5-6	TRBD2	14	TRBJ2-1
TGTGCCAGCAGCGGGACAGGGGGCAACCAAAACATTCAGTACTTC	CASSGTGGNQNIQYF	.	TRBV2	TRBD1	15	TRBJ2-4
TGTGCCAGTAGTCCCCTGATGGGGCGCGAGACCCAGTACTTC	CASSPLMGRETQYF	.	TRBV19	.	14	TRBJ2-5
TGTGCCAGCAGTTACTCGAACAGGGGGGCCTACGAGCAGTACTTC	CASSYSNRGAYEQYF	.	TRBV6-5	TRBD1	15	TRBJ2-7
TGTGCCACGAACGCAGGGGTGTTCACTGAAGCTTTCTTT	CATNAGVFTEAFF	.	TRBV10-3	.	13	TRBJ1-1
TGTGCCAGCCGGAGAGGGAGTAGCTCTGGAAACACCATATATTTT	CASRRGSSSGNTIYF	.	TRBV6-1	.	15	TRBJ1-3
TGTGCCAGCAAAGATACAGGGATTGACGAGCAGTACTTC	CASKDTGIDEQYF	.	TRBV6-5	.	13	TRBJ2-7
TGTGCCATCAGAGCGGGGAGCTCCTACAATGAGCAGTTCTTC	CAIRAGSSYNEQFF	.	TRBV6-6	TRBD2	14	TRBJ2-1
TGTGCCAGCAGCTTTAGCGCGAACAGACTCACAGATACGCAGTATTTT	CASSFSANRLTDTQYF	.	TRBV7-2	.	16	TRBJ2-3
TGTGCCAGTAGTATAGGCCCCGGGGTGGGTAATCAGCCCCAGCATTTT	CASSIGPGVGNQPQHF	.	TRBV19	.	16	TRBJ1-5
TGCGCCAGCAGCTTGGCCAACGCGGGAGGGTCCTACAATGAGCAGTTCTTC	CASSLANAGGSYNEQFF	.	TRBV5-1	TRBD2	17	TRBJ2-1
TGTGCCAGCGGGGGCCCTGGGGCCAACGTCCTGACTTTC	CASGGPGANVLTF	.	TRBV2	.	13	TRBJ2-6
TGTGCCAGCAAGCCCGGACAGGGTGTGAGCAATGAGCAGTTCTTC	CASKPGQGVSNEQFF	.	TRBV6-1	TRBD1	15	TRBJ2-1
TGTGCCAGCTCACCAGGTCAGGAGGCTCAGCCCCAGCATTTT	CASSPGQEAQPQHF	.	TRBV18	.	14	TRBJ1-5
TGTGCCAGCAAGATGCGTCTAGCGGGAGAGTCCTACAATGAGCAGTTCTTC	CASKMRLAGESYNEQFF	.	TRBV2	TRBD2	17	TRBJ2-1
TGCAGCGCAGTTGGACAGTTGAACACTGAAGCTTTCTTT	CSAVGQLNTEAFF	.	TRBV29-1	.	13	TRBJ1-1
TGTGCCAGCAGAACAGGGTTGGTCGGGGCCAACGTCCTGACTTTC	CASRTGLVGANVLTF	once	TRBV21-1	.	15	TRBJ2-6
TGTGCCAGCAATACGGACTTCTACAATGAGCAGTTCTTC	CASNTDFYNEQFF	.	TRBV28	.	13	TRBJ2-1
TGTGCCAGCACCATACAGGGGGCCTCGGGTACTGAAGCTTTCTTT	CASTIQGASGTEAFF	.	TRBV2	TRBD1	15	TRBJ1-1
TGTGCCAGCAGCCCAAACCGTGGGACAGGCCGCCACGAAGCTTTCTTT	CASSPNRGTGRHEAFF	.	TRBV7-9	TRBD1	16	TRBJ1-1
TGTTCCAGCAGCCCAGAGACCGGGACAGCGAACACTGAAGCTTTCTTT	CSSSPETGTANTEAFF	.	TRBV7-9	TRBD1	16	TRBJ1-1
TGTGCCAGCAGTTTAGCTGGGGGGGAGCAGTTCTTC	CASSLAGGEQFF	.	TRBV28	.	12	TRBJ2-1
TGTGCCGGCACCCGGACAGGAGTTGAAAAACTGTTTTTT	CAGTRTGVEKLFF	.	TRBV28	TRBD1	13	TRBJ1-4
TGTGCCAGCACCAACATCGGGACAGGGGTCTTGGGTACGCAGTATTTT	CASTNIGTGVLGTQYF	few	TRBV28	TRBD1	16	TRBJ2-3
TGTGCCAGCTCACCATGGACAGGGGCGCAGGATGAAAAACTGTTTTTT	CASSPWTGAQDEKLFF	.	TRBV18	TRBD1	16	TRBJ1-4
TGCGCCAGCAGAGATCTAGCGGGAGGGCAGAGTGAGCAGTTCTTC	CASRDLAGGQSEQFF	.	TRBV5-1	TRBD2	15	TRBJ2-1
TGCGCCAGCAGCTTCCCCTCAGGAGGGGGCGCTTTTTCCTCTGGGGCCAACGTCCTGACTTTC	CASSFPSGGGAFSSGANVLTF	few	TRBV5-1	.	21	TRBJ2-6
TGTGCCACCACCGGGACTAGCGGTTCCCAAGAGACCCAGTACTTC	CATTGTSGSQETQYF	.	TRBV27	TRBD2	15	TRBJ2-5
TGTGCCAGCAGCACCGGGGACTCCCGCGAGCAGTTCTTC	CASSTGDSREQFF	.	TRBV7-2	.	13	TRBJ2-1
TGCGCCAGTAGGTTCGGTGCAGGGGCCTCGAACACTGAAGCTTTCTTT	CASRFGAGASNTEAFF	.	TRBV5-1	.	16	TRBJ1-1
TGTGCCAGTAGTACCACCCGGACAGCCGAGAACACCGGGGAGCTGTTTTTT	CASSTTRTAENTGELFF	.	TRBV19	.	17	TRBJ2-2
TGCGCCAGCAGCCCGACCCTAGCGGGAGGGTCTAATACGCAGTATTTT	CASSPTLAGGSNTQYF	.	TRBV5-1	TRBD2	16	TRBJ2-3
TGTGCCAGCAGTTCCCCCGGGTCCTACAATCAGCCCCAGCATTTT	CASSSPGSYNQPQHF	.	TRBV28	.	15	TRBJ1-5
TGTGCCAGCAGCGCCCGGGGAATCTACAGGGGATCTAATGAAAAACTGTTTTTT	CASSARGIYRGSNEKLFF	.	TRBV9	TRBD1	18	TRBJ1-4
TGCGCCAGCAGCTTGGAAGCGGGAGGGGATACGCAGTATTTT	CASSLEAGGDTQYF	.	TRBV5-1	TRBD2	14	TRBJ2-3
TGTGCCAGCAGCTCGAGACAGTGGTACGAGCAGTACTTC	CASSSRQWYEQYF	.	TRBV11-1	.	13	TRBJ2-7
TGTGCCAGTTCCGACAGGGGGAGGGCGAACACTGAAGCTTTCTTT	CASSDRGRANTEAFF	.	TRBV19	TRBD1	15	TRBJ1-1
TGTTCCAGCAGCCATGGGACATCCGAAGCTTTCTTT	CSSSHGTSEAFF	.	TRBV7-9	.	12	TRBJ1-1
TGTGCCAGCAGGTCCGCGGGACCCTACGAGCAGTACTTC	CASRSAGPYEQYF	.	TRBV28	.	13	TRBJ2-7
TGTGCCAGCAGCTTGGGGACAGGCCGGGAGACCCAGTACTTC	CASSLGTGRETQYF	.	TRBV5-5	TRBD1	14	TRBJ2-5
TGCAGTGTCGGGGTCGACTATGGCTACACCTTC	CSVGVDYGYTF	.	TRBV20-1	.	11	TRBJ1-2
TGCAGCGGAAGACTAGCGGGAGCCTACAATGAGCAGTTCTTC	CSGRLAGAYNEQFF	.	TRBV29-1	TRBD2	14	TRBJ2-1
TGTGCCAGCAGCTTGCTAGCAGATACGCAGTATTTT	CASSLLADTQYF	.	TRBV7-9	.	12	TRBJ2-3
TGTTCCAGCAGCTTAAGCGGGCTAGCCCCTTACGAGCAGTACTTC	CSSSLSGLAPYEQYF	.	TRBV7-9	.	15	TRBJ2-7
TGTGCCAGCAGCTTAGGCGGGTATGAGCAGTTCTTC	CASSLGGYEQFF	.	TRBV7-9	.	12	TRBJ2-1
TGTGCCAGCAGGCAGGGGGTAGGTTTCAACGAGCAGTACTTC	CASRQGVGFNEQYF	.	TRBV6-6	TRBD1	14	TRBJ2-7
TGTGCCAGCAGTTACATGTCAGGGAGGCGGAATTCACCCCTCCACTTT	CASSYMSGRRNSPLHF	.	TRBV6-5	.	16	TRBJ1-6